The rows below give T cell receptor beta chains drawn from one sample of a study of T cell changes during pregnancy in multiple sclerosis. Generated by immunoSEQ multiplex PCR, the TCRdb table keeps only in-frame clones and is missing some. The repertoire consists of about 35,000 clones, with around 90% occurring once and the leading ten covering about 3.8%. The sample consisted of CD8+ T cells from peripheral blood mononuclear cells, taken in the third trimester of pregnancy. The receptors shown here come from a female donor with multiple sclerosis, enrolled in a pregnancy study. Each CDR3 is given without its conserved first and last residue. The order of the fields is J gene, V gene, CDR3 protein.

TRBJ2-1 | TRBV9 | ASNRADDNEQF
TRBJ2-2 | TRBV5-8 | ASSYRQGADTGELF
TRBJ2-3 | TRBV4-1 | ASSQDPSGTSTDTQY
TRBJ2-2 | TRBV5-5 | ASSLQQGTGELF
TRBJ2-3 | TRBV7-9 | ASSPAGGSRTDTQY
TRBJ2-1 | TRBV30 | ACGLAEYNEQF
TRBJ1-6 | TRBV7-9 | ASSPSQRVGSPLH
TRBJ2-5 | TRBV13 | ASSLGGLAEETQY
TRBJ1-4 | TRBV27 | ASSLRGLGEKLF
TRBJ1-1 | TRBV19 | ASSMSLYTEAF
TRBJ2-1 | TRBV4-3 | ASSQDRGGGAAEQF
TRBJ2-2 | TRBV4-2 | ASSLIAGGTGELF
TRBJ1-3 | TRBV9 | ASSVGDRSGNTIY
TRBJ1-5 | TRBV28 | ASSSGTPNQPQH
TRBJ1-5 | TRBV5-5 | ASSLTGSGQPQH
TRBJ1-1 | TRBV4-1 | ASSQARTGETEAF
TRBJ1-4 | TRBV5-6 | ASSLGTGEKLF
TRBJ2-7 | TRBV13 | ASSWGREYEQY
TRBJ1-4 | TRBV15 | ATSRDQGGEWGEKLF
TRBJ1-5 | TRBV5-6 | ASSLAGNQPQH
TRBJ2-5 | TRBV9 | ASSVGSGVLY
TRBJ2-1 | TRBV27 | ASSVVGGVYNEQF
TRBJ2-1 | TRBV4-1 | ASSQSSYNEQF
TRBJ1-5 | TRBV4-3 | ASSQDGLENQPQH
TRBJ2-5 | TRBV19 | AGTDGETQY
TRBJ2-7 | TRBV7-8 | ASSPGGPSYEQY
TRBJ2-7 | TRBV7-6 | ASSPTGNEQY
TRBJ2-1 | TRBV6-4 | ASSDSTGVGEQF
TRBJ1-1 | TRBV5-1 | ASSTWTGGDTEAF
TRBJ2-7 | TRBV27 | ASSLSGQSYEQY
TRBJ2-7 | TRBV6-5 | ACRTGEGEQY
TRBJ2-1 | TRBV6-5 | ASSYLPDKQF
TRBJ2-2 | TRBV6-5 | ASSYVSGYTGELF
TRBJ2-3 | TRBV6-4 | ASSPTRTDTQY
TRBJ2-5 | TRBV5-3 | ARSRGDSETQY
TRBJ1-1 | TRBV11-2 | ASSLEGAGSEAF
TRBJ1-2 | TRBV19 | ASSIATGGYGYT
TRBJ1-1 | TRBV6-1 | ANQDSMNTEAF
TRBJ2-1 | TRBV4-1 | ASSPTSGGYNEQF
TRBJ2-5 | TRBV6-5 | ASREAGVGQTQY
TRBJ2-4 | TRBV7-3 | ASSLYGSDVPEAKNIQY
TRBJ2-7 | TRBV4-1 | ASSQERGSNYEQY
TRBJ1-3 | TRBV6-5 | ASSRVSGNTIY
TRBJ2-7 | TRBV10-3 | AISEPPGEQY
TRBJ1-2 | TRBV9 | ASRGQRDYGYT
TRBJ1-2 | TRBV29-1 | SVVDLGQPPYGYT
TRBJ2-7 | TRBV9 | ASSAAGVPGYEQY
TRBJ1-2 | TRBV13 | ASSVPAGNYGYT
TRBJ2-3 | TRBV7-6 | ASSWGERGRGDTQY
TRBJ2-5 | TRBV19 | ASSSGTTETQY
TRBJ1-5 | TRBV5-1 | ASSPWTGSNQPQH
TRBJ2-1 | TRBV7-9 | ASGWGQGAVEQF
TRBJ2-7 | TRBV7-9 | ASRPQGPSSSYEQY
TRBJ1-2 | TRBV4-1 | ASSQFNTGGNGYT
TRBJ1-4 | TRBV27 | ASRPIGTANEKLF